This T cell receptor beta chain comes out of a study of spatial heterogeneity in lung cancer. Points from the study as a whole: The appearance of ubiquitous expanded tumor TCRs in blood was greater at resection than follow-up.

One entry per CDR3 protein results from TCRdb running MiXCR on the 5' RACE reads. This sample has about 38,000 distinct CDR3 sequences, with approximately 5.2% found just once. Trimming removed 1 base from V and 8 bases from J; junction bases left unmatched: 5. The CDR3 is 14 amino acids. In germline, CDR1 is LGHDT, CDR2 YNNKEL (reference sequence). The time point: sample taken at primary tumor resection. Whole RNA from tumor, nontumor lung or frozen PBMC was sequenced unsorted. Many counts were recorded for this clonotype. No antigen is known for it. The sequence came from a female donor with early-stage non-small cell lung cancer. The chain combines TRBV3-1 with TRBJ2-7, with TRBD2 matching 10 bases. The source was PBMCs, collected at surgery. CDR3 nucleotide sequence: TGTGCCAGCAGCCAAGTATCTAGCGGGGGCCAGCAGTACTTC. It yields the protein CASSQVSSGGQQYF.